This T cell receptor beta chain was identified during a study of graft-versus-host responses after intestinal transplantation. Background on the study: Grafts that recipients had were multivisceral, liver-intestinal, or isolated intestinal transplants.

Germline CDR1 is SGHDT and CDR2 is YYEEEE. This CDR3 is built from 13 residues. V lost 2 bases and J 6 bases, leaving 10 bases between the germline ends. Profiled with immunoSEQ multiplex PCR; TCRdb holds only in-frame clones, not every one. The table has 85,000 to 100,000 clones, around 93% seen once. Study-wide points: Detected in recipient marrow were GvH clones, some of which were first observed in ileum or blood. Those patients showing graft-donor T cell macrochimerism displayed high graft-versus-host to host-versus-graft clonal ratios in allografts. Early post-transplant HvG declines tracked with peak circulating GvH clone levels.

Remarks on this clone: The target antigen is unknown.

The sample consisted of unstimulated CD8+ T cells sorted from spleen or lymph node cells, taken before intestinal transplant. This receptor was identified in a human donor who received an intestinal transplant. The V and J genes are TRBV5-6 and TRBJ2-3; D is unresolved. The chain's CDR3 is CASSLTPSDTQYF. As DNA, the CDR3 is TGTGCCAGCAGCTTAACACCCTCGGATACGCAGTATTTT.